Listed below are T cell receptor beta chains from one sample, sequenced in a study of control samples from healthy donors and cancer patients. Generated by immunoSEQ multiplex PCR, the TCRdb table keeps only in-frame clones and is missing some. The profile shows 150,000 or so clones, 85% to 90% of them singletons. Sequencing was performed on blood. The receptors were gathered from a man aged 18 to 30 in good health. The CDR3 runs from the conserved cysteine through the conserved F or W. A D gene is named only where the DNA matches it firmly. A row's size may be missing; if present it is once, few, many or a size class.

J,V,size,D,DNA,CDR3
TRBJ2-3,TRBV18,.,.,TGTGCCAGCTCACCCACCACATTCAAACAAGGGTCAACCGATACGCAGTATTTT,CASSPTTFKQGSTDTQYF
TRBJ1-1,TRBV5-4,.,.,TGTGCCACCATTGGAATCGGACTTGAAGCTTTCTTT,CATIGIGLEAFF
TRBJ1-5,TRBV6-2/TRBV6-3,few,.,TGTGCCAGCAGTTACTCGGATTCACAGCCCCAGCATTTT,CASSYSDSQPQHF
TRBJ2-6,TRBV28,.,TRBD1,TGTGCCAGCAGTTTAAATGGGGTAGGGGACAGGGCGTTCTCTGGGGCCAACGTCCTGACTTTC,CASSLNGVGDRAFSGANVLTF
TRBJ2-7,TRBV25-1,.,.,TGTGCCAGCGGGTTGGGCTACGAGCAGTACTTC,CASGLGYEQYF
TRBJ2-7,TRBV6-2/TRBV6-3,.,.,TGTGCCAGCAGTTGGGGGTGGTTGCGCGAGCAGTACTTC,CASSWGWLREQYF
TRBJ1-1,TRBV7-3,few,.,TGTGCCAGCAGCTTACTCTGGGGGACTGAAGCTTTCTTT,CASSLLWGTEAFF
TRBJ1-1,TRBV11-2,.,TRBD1,TGTGCCAGCAGCTCAGACAGGGGTCTCGAAGCCTTCTTC,CASSSDRGLEAFF
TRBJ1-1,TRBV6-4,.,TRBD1,TGTGCCAGCAAAACGGGACAGGGGCGTAACCGCCGAGCCACTGAAGCTTTCTTT,CASKTGQGRNRRATEAFF
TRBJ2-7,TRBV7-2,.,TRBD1,TGTGCCAGCAGCTGGACAGGGACCGAGCAGTACTTC,CASSWTGTEQYF
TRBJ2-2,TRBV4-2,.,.,TGTGCCAGCAGCCAAGATTCGGGGGCAAACACCGGGGAGCTGTTTTTT,CASSQDSGANTGELFF
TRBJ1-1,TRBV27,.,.,TGTGCCAGCAGTTTTGGCGGCCGTATGAACACTGAAGCTTTCTTT,CASSFGGRMNTEAFF
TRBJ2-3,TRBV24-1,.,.,TGTGCCACCAGTGATTTGCCCGGCACAGATACGCAGTATTTT,CATSDLPGTDTQYF
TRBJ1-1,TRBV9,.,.,TGTGCCAGCAGCCCCCGAAGAGGCGGGAACACTGAAGCTTTCTTT,CASSPRRGGNTEAFF
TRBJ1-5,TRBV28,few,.,TGTGCCAGCAGTTTCGAAAGCAATCAGCCCCAGCATTTT,CASSFESNQPQHF
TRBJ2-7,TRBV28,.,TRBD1,TGTGCCAGCAGTTTAGCCAGTGGTGGGACAGCCGAGCAGTACTTC,CASSLASGGTAEQYF
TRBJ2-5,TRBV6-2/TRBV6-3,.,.,TGTGCCAGCAGCCCCGAGGGGGGCCAAGAGACCCAGTACTTC,CASSPEGGQETQYF
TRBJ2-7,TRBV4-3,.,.,TGCGCCAGCAGCCAAGATCGCCGGGGTCCCTACGAGCAGTACTTC,CASSQDRRGPYEQYF
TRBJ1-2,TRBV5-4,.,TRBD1,TGTGCCAGCAGCCTGGACAGGGGCTGGTATGGCTACACCTTC,CASSLDRGWYGYTF
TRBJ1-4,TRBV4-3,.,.,TGCGCCAGCAGCCAAGCATACTGGATACAGGACCGTAATGAAAAACTGTTTTTT,CASSQAYWIQDRNEKLFF
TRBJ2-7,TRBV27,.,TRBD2,TGTGCCAGCAGTTTATCGGTCCCTAGCGGGGGGGCAGGGGAGCAGTACTTC,CASSLSVPSGGAGEQYF
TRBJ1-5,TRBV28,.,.,TGTGCCAGCAGTTTATTGACAGATCAGCCCCAGCATTTT,CASSLLTDQPQHF
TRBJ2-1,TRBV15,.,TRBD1,TGTGCCACCAGCAGACGGGTCACAGGGGACGAGCAGTTCTTC,CATSRRVTGDEQFF
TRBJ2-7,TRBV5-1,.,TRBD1,TGCGCCAGCAGCAAACCGGGACAGGGGGGCTACGAGCAGTACTTC,CASSKPGQGGYEQYF
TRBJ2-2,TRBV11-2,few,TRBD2,TGTGCCAGCAGCCCGGGACTAGCGGGGGCTCGATCCGGGGAGCTGTTTTTT,CASSPGLAGARSGELFF
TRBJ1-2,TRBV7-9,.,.,TGTGCCAGCAGCTTAGATGGCGGCAGCACTTGGGGGAACTATGGCTACACCTTC,CASSLDGGSTWGNYGYTF
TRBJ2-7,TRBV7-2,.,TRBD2,TGTGCCAGCAGCTTAGAAAACGATCGGGGGGCCTACGAGCAGTACTTC,CASSLENDRGAYEQYF
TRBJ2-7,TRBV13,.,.,TGTGCCAGCAGCATGGGGGGGCCGATTACTCCCTACGAGCAGTACTTC,CASSMGGPITPYEQYF
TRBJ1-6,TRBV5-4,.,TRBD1,TGTGCCAGCAGCCCTCCGGGACAGAATTCACCCCTCCACTTT,CASSPPGQNSPLHF
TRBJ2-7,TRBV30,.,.,TGTGCCTGGAGTTCTTACTACGAGCAGTACTTC,CAWSSYYEQYF
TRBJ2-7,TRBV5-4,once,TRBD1,TGTGCCAGCAGCGTCGATACAGGGGCCTACGAGCAGTACTTC,CASSVDTGAYEQYF
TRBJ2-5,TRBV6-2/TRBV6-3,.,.,TGTGCCAGCAGTTATCAGGTGTTTTCAGAGACCCAGTACTTC,CASSYQVFSETQYF
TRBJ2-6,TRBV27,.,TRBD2,TGTGCCAGCAGTTTATCCCAGCGGGGGGGAAGTTCTGGGGCCAACGTCCTGACTTTC,CASSLSQRGGSSGANVLTF
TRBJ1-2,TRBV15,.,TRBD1,TGTGCCACCAGCAGCGGGAAACAGGGGGCGTCAAGCTACACCTTC,CATSSGKQGASSYTF
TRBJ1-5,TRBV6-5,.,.,TGTGCCAGCAGTTACTCGAGAGGGTTGAATCAGCCCCAGCATTTT,CASSYSRGLNQPQHF
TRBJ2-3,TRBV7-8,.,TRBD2,TGTGCCAGCAGCTTAGAGTTGGCTAGCGGGGAGAGCACAGATACGCAGTATTTT,CASSLELASGESTDTQYF
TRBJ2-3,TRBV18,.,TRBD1,TGTGCCAGCTCACTTGACGGGACAGGGTCATCAGATACGCAGTATTTT,CASSLDGTGSSDTQYF
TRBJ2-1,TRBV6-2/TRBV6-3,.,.,TGTGCCAGCAGTCTACCCCCGGGTGAGCAGTTCTTC,CASSLPPGEQFF
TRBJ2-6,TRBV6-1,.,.,TGTGCCAGCAGTGAAAGGACCTTCCCCTCTGGGGCCAACGTCCTGACTTTC,CASSERTFPSGANVLTF
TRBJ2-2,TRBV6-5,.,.,TGTGCCAGCAAGCTAACAGGGACGGGCGGGGAGCTGTTTTTT,CASKLTGTGGELFF
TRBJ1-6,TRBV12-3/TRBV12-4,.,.,TGTGCCAGCAGTTTATTGGGTAATTCACCCCTCCACTTT,CASSLLGNSPLHF
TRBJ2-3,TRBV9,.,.,TGTGCCAGCAGCGGCTTGGGGGGTGGTTATAGAGATACGCAGTATTTT,CASSGLGGGYRDTQYF
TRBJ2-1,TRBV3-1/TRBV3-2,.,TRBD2,TGTGCCAGCAGCCTTGTCCCGGGACTAGTGATCAGCTCCTACAATGAGCAGTTCTTC,CASSLVPGLVISSYNEQFF
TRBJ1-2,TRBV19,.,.,TGTGCCACCCGGTCGGGGGAGGACGGCTACACCTTC,CATRSGEDGYTF